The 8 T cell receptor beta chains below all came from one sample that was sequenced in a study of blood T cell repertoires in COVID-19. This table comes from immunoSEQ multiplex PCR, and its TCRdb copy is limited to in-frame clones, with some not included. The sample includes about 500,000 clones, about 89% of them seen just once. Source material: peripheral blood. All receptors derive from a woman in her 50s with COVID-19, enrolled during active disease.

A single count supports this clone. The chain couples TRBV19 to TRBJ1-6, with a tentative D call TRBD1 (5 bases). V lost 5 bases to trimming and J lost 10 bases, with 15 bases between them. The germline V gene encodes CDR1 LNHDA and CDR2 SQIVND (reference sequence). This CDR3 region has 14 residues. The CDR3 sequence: CASSPVGQGSPLHF. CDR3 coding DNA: TGTGCCAGTAGTCCGGTCGGGCAGGGCTCACCCCTCCACTTT. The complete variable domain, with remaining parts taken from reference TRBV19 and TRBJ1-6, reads DGGITQSPKYLFRKEGQNVTLSCEQNLNHDAMYWYRQDPGQGLRLIYYSQIVNDFQKGDIAEGYSVSREKKESFPLTVTSAQKNPTAFYLCASSPVGQGSPLHFGNGTRLTVT.

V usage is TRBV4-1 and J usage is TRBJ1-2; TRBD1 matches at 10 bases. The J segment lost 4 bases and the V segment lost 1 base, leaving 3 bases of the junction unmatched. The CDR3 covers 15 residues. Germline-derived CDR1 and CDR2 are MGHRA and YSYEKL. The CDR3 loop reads CASSQGQGAGYGYTF. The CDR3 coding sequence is TGCGCCAGCAGCCAAGGACAGGGGGCGGGCTATGGCTACACCTTC.

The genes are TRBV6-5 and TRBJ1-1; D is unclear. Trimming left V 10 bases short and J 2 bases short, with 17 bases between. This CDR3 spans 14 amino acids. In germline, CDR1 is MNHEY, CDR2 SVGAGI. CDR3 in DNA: TGTGCCACCCTGACCGCGGGAGGCAACACTGAAGCTTTCTTT. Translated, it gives CATLTAGGNTEAFF.

The CDR3, as DNA: TGTGCCAGCAGCTCGACAGGTGGGGGCCATGGCTACACCTTC. Protein sequence: CASSSTGGGHGYTF. The genes are TRBV9 and TRBJ1-2, with TRBD1 as a possible D gene (6 bases). V dropped 4 bases and J dropped 6 bases, with 16 bases sitting between them. CDR1 and CDR2 (germline): SGDLS, YYNGEE. There are 14 residues in the CDR3.

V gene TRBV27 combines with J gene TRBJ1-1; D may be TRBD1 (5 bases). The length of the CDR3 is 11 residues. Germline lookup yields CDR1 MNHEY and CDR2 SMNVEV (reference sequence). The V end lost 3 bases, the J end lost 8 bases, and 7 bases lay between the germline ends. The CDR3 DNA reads TGTGCCAGCAGTTTCGGGGGGGAAGCTTTCTTT. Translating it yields CASSFGGEAFF.

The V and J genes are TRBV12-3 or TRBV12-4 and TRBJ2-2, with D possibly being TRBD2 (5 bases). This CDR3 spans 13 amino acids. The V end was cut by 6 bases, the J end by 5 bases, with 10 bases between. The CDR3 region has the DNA TGTGCCAGCAGGGCGACTACAACCGGGGAGCTGTTTTTT. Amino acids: CASRATTTGELFF.

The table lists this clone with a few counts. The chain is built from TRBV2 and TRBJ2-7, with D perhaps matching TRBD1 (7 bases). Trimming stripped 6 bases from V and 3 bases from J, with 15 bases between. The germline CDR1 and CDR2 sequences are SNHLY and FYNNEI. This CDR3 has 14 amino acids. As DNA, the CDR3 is TGTGCCAGCAGGGACCGACAGGGAGGCTACGAGCAGTACTTC. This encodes CASRDRQGGYEQYF. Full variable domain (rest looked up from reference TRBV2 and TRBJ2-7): EPEVTQTPSHQVTQMGQEVILRCVPISNHLYFYWYRQILGQKVEFLVSFYNNEISEKSEIFDDQFSVERPDGSNFTLKIRSTKLEDSAMYFCASRDRQGGYEQYFGPGTRLTVT.

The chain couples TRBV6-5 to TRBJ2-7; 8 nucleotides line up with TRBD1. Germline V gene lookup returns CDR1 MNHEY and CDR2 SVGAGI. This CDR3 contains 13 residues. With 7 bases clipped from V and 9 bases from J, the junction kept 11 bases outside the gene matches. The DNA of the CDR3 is TGTGCCAGCACTCGGACAGGGCAATTAGCGCAGTACTTC. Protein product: CASTRTGQLAQYF.